This T cell receptor (beta chain) appears in the sequencing data of a study of radiotherapy plus CTLA-4 blockade in lung cancer. On the study more broadly: Among patients, roughly 17% showed objective responses, and 31% had disease control.

Study-wide findings and caveats: Blood saw expansion of tumor-derived TCR clones after radiotherapy plus ipilimumab.

Produced via immunoSEQ multiplex PCR; TCRdb's table is partial and in-frame only. The sample lists approximately 47,000 clones; roughly 63% were seen once. People whose metastatic non-small-cell lung cancer was chemo-refractory got focal radiation along with CTLA-4 blockade by ipilimumab. Germline-derived CDR1 and CDR2 are SGHRS and YFSETQ. V lost 2 bases and J lost 6; bases outside the gene matches: 9. CDR3 size: 16 residues. Comment on this clone: The target antigen is unknown.

This sequence joins TRBV5-1 and TRBJ2-1, with 9 bases that match TRBD2. The source is a human donor with non-small cell lung cancer who had a partial response to radiotherapy plus ipilimumab. The sequenced sample was peripheral blood, obtained from a patient treated with radiotherapy plus ipilimumab. CDR3 coding DNA: TGCGCCAGCAGCTTCTTACGCGGGGGGGCAGCCAATGAGCAGTTCTTC. Protein sequence: CASSFLRGGAANEQFF.